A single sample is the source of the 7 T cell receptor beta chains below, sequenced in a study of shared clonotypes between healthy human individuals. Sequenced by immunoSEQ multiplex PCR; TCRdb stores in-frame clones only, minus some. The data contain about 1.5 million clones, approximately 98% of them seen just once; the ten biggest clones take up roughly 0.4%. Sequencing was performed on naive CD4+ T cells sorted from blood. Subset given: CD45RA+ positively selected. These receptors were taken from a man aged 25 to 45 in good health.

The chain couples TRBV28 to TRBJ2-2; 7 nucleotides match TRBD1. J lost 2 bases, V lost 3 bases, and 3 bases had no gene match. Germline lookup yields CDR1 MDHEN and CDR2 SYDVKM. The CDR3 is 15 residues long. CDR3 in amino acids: CASSFRQGNTGELFF. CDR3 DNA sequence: TGTGCCAGCAGTTTCCGACAGGGAAACACCGGGGAGCTGTTTTTT.

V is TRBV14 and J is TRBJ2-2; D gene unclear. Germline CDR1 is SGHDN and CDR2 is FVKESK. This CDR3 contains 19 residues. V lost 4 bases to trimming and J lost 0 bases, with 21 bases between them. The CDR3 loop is CASSPKSRFGTTNTGELFF. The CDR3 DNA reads TGTGCCAGCAGCCCCAAGTCGAGGTTCGGTACGACGAACACCGGGGAGCTGTTTTTT.

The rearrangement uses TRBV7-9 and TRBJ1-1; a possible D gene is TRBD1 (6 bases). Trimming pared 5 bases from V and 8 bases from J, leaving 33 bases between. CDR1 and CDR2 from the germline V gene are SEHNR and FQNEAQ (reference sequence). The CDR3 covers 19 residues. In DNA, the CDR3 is TGTGCCAGCAGCAGAAAACAGGGTGGTGTTGGGGGGAGAAAAAGCGAAGCTTTCTTT. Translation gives CASSRKQGGVGGRKSEAFF.

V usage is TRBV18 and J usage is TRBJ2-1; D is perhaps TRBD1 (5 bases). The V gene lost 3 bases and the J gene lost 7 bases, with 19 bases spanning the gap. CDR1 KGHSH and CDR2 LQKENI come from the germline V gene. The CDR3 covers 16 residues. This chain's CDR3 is CASSPLRTPLRNEQFF. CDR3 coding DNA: TGTGCCAGCTCACCTCTTCGGACACCGCTTAGGAATGAGCAGTTCTTC.

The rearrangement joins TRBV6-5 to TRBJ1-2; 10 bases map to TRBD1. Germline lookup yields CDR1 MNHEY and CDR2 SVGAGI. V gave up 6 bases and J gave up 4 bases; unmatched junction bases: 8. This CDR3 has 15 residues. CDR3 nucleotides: TGTGCCAGCAGCGGTGGGACAGGGGAATCCTATGGCTACACCTTC. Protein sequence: CASSGGTGESYGYTF.

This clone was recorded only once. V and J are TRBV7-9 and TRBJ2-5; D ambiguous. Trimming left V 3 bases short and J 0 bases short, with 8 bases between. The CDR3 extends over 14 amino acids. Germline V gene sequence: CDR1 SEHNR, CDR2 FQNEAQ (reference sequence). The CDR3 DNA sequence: TGTGCCAGCAGCTTTGGGTCACACCAAGAGACCCAGTACTTC. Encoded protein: CASSFGSHQETQYF.

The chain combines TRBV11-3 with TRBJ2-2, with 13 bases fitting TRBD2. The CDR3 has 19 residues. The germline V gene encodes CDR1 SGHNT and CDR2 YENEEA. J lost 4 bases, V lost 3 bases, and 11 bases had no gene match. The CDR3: CASSLGPTSGRGLTGELFF. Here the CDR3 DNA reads TGTGCCAGCAGCTTGGGGCCTACTAGCGGGAGGGGTCTCACCGGGGAGCTGTTTTTT.